A single sample is the source of the 29 T cell receptor beta chains below, sequenced in a study of blood T cell repertoires in COVID-19. Measured with immunoSEQ multiplex PCR; TCRdb has only the in-frame clones, and not every one. The sample records 250,000 to 350,000 clones, about 89% being singletons. The sample was peripheral blood. Receptor source: a man aged 25-45 years with acute or convalescent COVID-19.

This rearrangement joins TRBV18 to TRBJ1-4; 7 bases map to TRBD1. Per the germline V gene, CDR1 is KGHSH and CDR2 is LQKENI. This CDR3 region has 16 residues. After removal of 2 bases from V and 0 bases from J, the junction contained 3 bases not matched to a gene. CDR3 in DNA: TGTGCCAGCTCACCAGAGACAGGGTCAACTAATGAAAAACTGTTTTTT. Translated: CASSPETGSTNEKLFF.

The chain carries TRBV2 and TRBJ1-5, with 9 bases matching TRBD1. The germline gives CDR1 SNHLY, CDR2 FYNNEI. This CDR3 is 16 amino acids long. V trimming: 6 bases; J trimming: 1 base; junction bases outside the gene matches: 7. As DNA, the CDR3 is TGTGCCAGCAGCGATATCGGACAGGGGAGCAATCAGCCCCAGCATTTT. It encodes CASSDIGQGSNQPQHF.

This sequence joins TRBV2 and TRBJ2-1; 10 bases fit TRBD2. V lost 7 bases, J lost 9 bases, and 12 bases stayed unmatched. The germline V gene has CDR1 SNHLY and CDR2 FYNNEI. The CDR3 loop spans 15 amino acids. The CDR3 DNA follows: TGTGCCAGCACCCCCAGAACTAGCGGGATTGGTGAGCAGTTCTTC. Protein product: CASTPRTSGIGEQFF.

The rearrangement uses TRBV29-1 and TRBJ2-1; D is ambiguous. Germline CDR1 SQVTM, CDR2 ANQGSEA. The length of the CDR3 is 11 residues. V dropped 6 bases and J dropped 0 bases, with 3 bases sitting between them. Here the CDR3 DNA reads TGCAGCGTCCTCTCCTACAATGAGCAGTTCTTC. Encoded protein: CSVLSYNEQFF.

The chain recombines TRBV7-9 with TRBJ2-7; 8 positions agree with TRBD2. Germline V lookup: CDR1 SEHNR, CDR2 FQNEAQ (reference sequence). The CDR3 covers 16 residues. The V segment lost 4 bases and the J segment 2 bases; nucleotides outside the gene matches: 10. CDR3 bases: TGTGCCAGCAGCTCGCTAAGCGGGAGTTCGACCTACGAGCAGTACTTC. This sequence encodes CASSSLSGSSTYEQYF.

This sequence joins TRBV5-6 and TRBJ2-2, with 10 nucleotides matching TRBD1. The V gene end was trimmed by 0 bases and the J gene end by 5 bases; junction bases not matched to a gene: 4. The CDR3 is 16 residues long. Germline V gene data show CDR1 as SGHDT and CDR2 as YYEEEE. The CDR3 nucleotides are TGTGCCAGCAGCTTGGCCTGGGGACAGGGGACCGGGGAGCTGTTTTTT. Amino acid sequence: CASSLAWGQGTGELFF.

V is TRBV11-2 and J is TRBJ1-3; 7 bases line up with TRBD1. CDR3 size: 14 residues. The germline gives CDR1 SGHAT, CDR2 FQNNGV. The V and J ends lost 6 bases and 1 base, in that order; junction bases with no gene match: 3. The CDR3 protein is CASSNRGSGNTIYF. CDR3 in DNA: TGTGCCAGCAGTAACAGGGGTTCTGGAAACACCATATATTTT.

The rearrangement joins TRBV6-2 or TRBV6-3 to TRBJ1-6, with 7 bases aligning to TRBD1. CDR3 length: 16 residues. With 6 bases clipped from V and 8 bases from J, the junction kept 13 bases outside the gene matches. The V gene's germline CDR1 is MNHEY and CDR2 SVGEGT. The CDR3 protein is CASSSDRVILHSPLHF. DNA of the CDR3: TGTGCCAGCAGCTCCGACAGGGTCATTCTACATTCACCCCTCCACTTT.

The chain employs TRBV30 and TRBJ1-1; D not resolved. This CDR3 comprises 12 residues. The ends were cut back, 6 bases at V and 3 bases at J, with 11 bases in the middle. Germline V lookup: CDR1 GTSNPN, CDR2 SVGIG (reference sequence). CDR3 loop: CACYGVDTEAFF. The CDR3 DNA reads as TGTGCCTGCTACGGGGTTGACACTGAAGCTTTCTTT.

This clone came up a few times. The rearrangement uses TRBV3-1 (or the pseudogene TRBV3-2) and TRBJ1-1; 9 bases map to TRBD1. Trimming cost V 4 bases and J 1 base; bases outside gene matches: 4. From germline, CDR1 is LGHDT and CDR2 YNNKEL (reference sequence). The length of the CDR3 is 15 residues. Here the CDR3 reads CASSPRDRANTEAFF. CDR3 in DNA: TGTGCCAGCAGCCCTAGGGACAGGGCGAACACTGAAGCTTTCTTT.

CDR3 in DNA: TGTGCCAGCAGCGGGCCGGGACAGAGGATTACTAATGAGCAGTTCTTC. Translating gives CASSGPGQRITNEQFF. The rearrangement uses TRBV11-2 and TRBJ2-1, with 7 bases that match TRBD1. The CDR3 has 16 amino acids. The junction had 14 bases not matched to a gene; V was cut back by 5 bases and J by 7 bases. Germline V lookup: CDR1 SGHAT, CDR2 FQNNGV.

V gene TRBV3-1 (or the pseudogene TRBV3-2) combines with J gene TRBJ2-1, with 13 nucleotides matching TRBD2. In germline, CDR1 is LGHDT, CDR2 YNNKEL (reference sequence). There are 15 residues in the CDR3. Germline trimming cut 4 bases from V and 7 bases from J; bases unmatched to any gene: 4. Here the CDR3 reads CASSLTSGGTNEQFF. The CDR3 DNA reads as TGTGCCAGCAGCCTGACTAGCGGGGGGACAAATGAGCAGTTCTTC.

This clone was seen a single time. The J gene is TRBJ2-7, the V gene TRBV5-1; TRBD1 is a possible D gene (6 bases). V lost 4 bases to trimming and J lost 0 bases, with 17 bases between them. The CDR3 has 16 residues. Germline V gives CDR1 SGHRS, CDR2 YFSETQ. The CDR3 spells CASSHLSLDSSYEQYF. CDR3 sequence (DNA): TGCGCCAGCAGCCATTTGAGTTTGGACAGCTCCTACGAGCAGTACTTC.

J is TRBJ2-1 and V is TRBV11-2; TRBD2 matches 8 bases. J lost 10 bases, V lost 1 base, and 3 bases had no gene match. This CDR3 has 13 amino acids. Germline V gene lookup returns CDR1 SGHAT and CDR2 FQNNGV. The CDR3 protein is CASSLGVAGEQFF. CDR3 nucleotides: TGTGCCAGCAGCTTAGGTGTAGCGGGGGAGCAGTTCTTC.

The CDR3 DNA follows: TGTGCCAGCGTGGGGGGGTACAATCAGCCCCAGCATTTT. It codes for CASVGGYNQPQHF. The chain has TRBV12-3 or TRBV12-4 and TRBJ1-5; TRBD1 is a possible D gene (5 bases). Trimming cost V 8 bases and J 3 bases, with 11 bases left between them. This CDR3 contains 13 residues.

The chain combines TRBV19 with TRBJ1-6; 10 bases line up with TRBD1. This CDR3 contains 13 residues. Germline values: CDR1 LNHDA, CDR2 SQIVND (reference sequence). J was trimmed by 7 bases and V by 10 bases; bases with no gene match: 4. CDR3 protein: CATSDRGNSPLHF. In DNA form, the CDR3 reads TGTGCCACCTCGGACAGGGGGAATTCACCCCTCCACTTT.

The CDR3 region is CASSDYGQPRSGANVLTF. The CDR3 DNA is TGCGCCAGCAGTGATTATGGACAGCCCCGCTCTGGGGCCAACGTCCTGACTTTC. The rearrangement joins TRBV10-1 to TRBJ2-6, with D tentatively TRBD1 (6 bases). Looked up from germline, CDR1 is WNHNN and CDR2 is SYGVQD (reference sequence). The CDR3 is 18 residues long. The V gene lost 3 bases and the J gene lost 0 bases, with 15 bases spanning the gap.

The V call is TRBV15, the J call TRBJ2-1; D is possibly TRBD2 (5 bases). The CDR3 extends over 14 amino acids. Trimming cost V 0 bases and J 6 bases, with 9 bases left between them. Germline V lookup: CDR1 LNHNV, CDR2 YYDKDF (reference sequence). The CDR3 protein is CATSRDARANEQFF. The CDR3 nucleotides are TGTGCCACCAGCAGAGATGCGAGGGCCAATGAGCAGTTCTTC. Variable domain in full (rest from reference TRBV15 and TRBJ2-1): DAMVIQNPRYQVTQFGKPVTLSCSQTLNHNVMYWYQQKSSQAPKLLFHYYDKDFNNEADTPDNFQSRRPNTSFCFLDIRSPGLGDTAMYLCATSRDARANEQFFGPGTRLTVL.

This rearrangement joins TRBV6-6 to TRBJ2-4; D not certain. This CDR3 comprises 16 residues. From germline, CDR1 is MNHNY and CDR2 SVGAGI (reference sequence). Deletions cut 5 bases from V and 0 bases from J, with 14 bases between. The CDR3: CASSRTPVLAKNIQYF. The CDR3 coding sequence is TGTGCCAGCAGTCGAACTCCTGTCCTAGCCAAAAACATTCAGTACTTC.

This clone was seen more than once but under ten times. J is TRBJ2-7 and V is TRBV6-6; the match to TRBD1 covers 7 bases. Germline V gene lookup returns CDR1 MNHNY and CDR2 SVGAGI (reference sequence). The CDR3 extends over 15 amino acids. V was clipped by 6 bases and J by 3 bases; unmatched bases: 11. CDR3 amino acids: CASRSSGTADYEQYF. The CDR3 DNA sequence: TGTGCCAGCAGGTCCTCCGGGACAGCAGACTACGAGCAGTACTTC.

The CDR3 DNA follows: TGTGCCAGCACCACAGGGCGGACAGGGGTCCAGCCCCAGCATTTT. Amino acid sequence: CASTTGRTGVQPQHF. V is TRBV28 and J is TRBJ1-5; TRBD1 matches 9 bases. The ends lost 7 bases at V and 7 bases at J; junction bases unmatched: 11. CDR3 length: 15 amino acids. Looked up from germline, CDR1 is MDHEN and CDR2 is SYDVKM.

V gene TRBV5-8 combines with J gene TRBJ1-5, with TRBD1 matching over 10 bases. With 4 bases clipped from V and 2 bases from J, the junction kept 3 bases outside the gene matches. CDR1 and CDR2 (germline): SGHTS, YDEGEE. The CDR3 spans 15 residues. The CDR3 is CASSRDRGGNQPQHF. In DNA, the CDR3 is TGTGCCAGCAGCCGGGACAGGGGAGGCAATCAGCCCCAGCATTTT.

The chain carries TRBV6-2 or TRBV6-3 and TRBJ2-3, with a weak D call TRBD2 (7 bases). V was trimmed by 6 bases and J by 2 bases, leaving 18 bases between them. CDR1 and CDR2 (germline): MNHEY, SVGEGT. The CDR3 loop spans 16 amino acids. Here the CDR3 DNA reads TGTGCCAGCAGCCCCGAGTGGGGGGGCCCCACAGATACGCAGTATTTT. Its protein product is CASSPEWGGPTDTQYF.

This clone has only a few counts. The rearrangement links TRBV28 to TRBJ2-7; D is undetermined. Trimming stripped 1 base from V and 3 bases from J, with 13 bases between. The CDR3 has 15 residues. CDR1 and CDR2 from the germline V gene are MDHEN and SYDVKM. DNA of the CDR3: TGTGCCAGCAGTTTATACCTATTTGCCCACTACGAGCAGTACTTC. This encodes CASSLYLFAHYEQYF.

CDR3 amino acids: CAIMAPGTDTQYF. The CDR3 DNA reads TGTGCCATCATGGCCCCAGGCACAGATACGCAGTATTTT. The rearrangement uses TRBV10-3 and TRBJ2-3; D ambiguous. Looked up from germline, CDR1 is ENHRY and CDR2 is SYGVKD. V gave up 7 bases and J gave up 1 base, with 9 bases separating them. CDR3 length: 13 amino acids.

The chain recombines TRBV19 with TRBJ1-4, with a weak D call TRBD1 (5 bases). This CDR3 has 12 residues. Germline-derived CDR1 and CDR2 are LNHDA and SQIVND (reference sequence). The V end lost 5 bases, the J end lost 8 bases, and 9 bases lay between the germline ends. The DNA for the CDR3 is TGTGCCAGTAGTGGAGGGGAAGAAAAACTGTTTTTT. Amino acid sequence: CASSGGEEKLFF.

The chain is built from TRBV7-2 and TRBJ2-1, with TRBD2 matching over 11 bases. Trimming at V came to 1 base and at J to 12 bases, leaving 11 bases not matched to a gene. Per germline, CDR1 SGHTA and CDR2 FQGNSA. This CDR3 region has 16 residues. The CDR3 region is CASSLDGGSGGATQFF. The DNA for the CDR3 is TGTGCCAGCAGCTTAGATGGTGGTAGCGGGGGGGCCACGCAGTTCTTC.

CDR3 region: CASSPDGGAFF. For the CDR3, the DNA is TGTGCCAGCTCACCCGACGGGGGAGCTTTCTTT. V gene TRBV18 combines with J gene TRBJ1-1; tentatively, D is TRBD1 (5 bases). This CDR3 spans 11 amino acids. The germline CDR1 and CDR2 sequences are KGHSH and LQKENI. The V gene lost 3 bases and the J gene lost 10 bases, with 9 bases spanning the gap.

The chain uses TRBV7-8 and TRBJ2-3, with D possibly TRBD2 on 6 matching bases. V lost 1 base, J lost 1 base, and 18 bases lay in between. Germline CDR1 reads SGHVS; CDR2 reads FQNEAQ. The CDR3 runs to 18 residues. The CDR3 protein is CASSLVAGGKRRTDTQYF. The CDR3 DNA reads TGTGCCAGCAGCTTAGTGGCAGGAGGGAAGAGGCGCACAGATACGCAGTATTTT.